This passage covers 6 T cell receptor beta chains from one sample sequenced in a study of T cells after yellow fever vaccination. TCRdb re-called the 5' RACE reads through MiXCR, storing one row per CDR3 protein. The sample includes about 340,000 distinct CDR3 sequences, around 12% of them seen just once. Here the sequenced sample was CD4+ T cells sorted from PBMCs, taken 15 days after the yellow fever booster vaccination. Source of these receptors: a man aged 18 to 29 who received the YFV17D yellow fever vaccine.

This clonotype was seen only a few times. The V and J genes are TRBV6-6 and TRBJ1-3, with 12 bases that match TRBD1. The germline gives CDR1 MNHNY, CDR2 SVGAGI (reference sequence). Unmatched junction bases numbered 14, after V lost 4 bases and J lost 7 bases. There are 18 residues in the CDR3. CDR3 amino acids: CASSSSTGTGGSMNTIYF. The CDR3 nucleotides are TGTGCCAGCAGTTCGTCGACCGGGACAGGGGGCTCCATGAACACCATATATTTT.

V is TRBV7-2 and J is TRBJ2-3; D not certain. In germline, CDR1 is SGHTA, CDR2 FQGNSA. The germline V and J ends were trimmed by 5 bases and 1 base, with 16 bases remaining between them. CDR3 size: 16 residues. CDR3 sequence reads: CASSAIGFRGTDTQYF. CDR3 nucleotide sequence: TGTGCCAGCAGCGCGATTGGTTTTAGGGGCACAGATACGCAGTATTTT.

The chain combines TRBV5-1 with TRBJ2-7; 8 nucleotides align to TRBD1. The V segment lost 6 bases and the J segment 3 bases; nucleotides outside the gene matches: 8. Germline CDR1 and CDR2: SGHRS and YFSETQ. The CDR3 has 14 residues. Here the CDR3 reads CASISAGGSYEQYF. CDR3 DNA: TGCGCCAGCATTTCCGCAGGGGGCAGCTACGAGCAGTACTTC.

The rearrangement uses TRBV6-2 or TRBV6-3 and TRBJ1-5; D ambiguous. Trimming removed 6 bases from V and 5 bases from J, with 8 bases in between. Looked up from germline, CDR1 is MNHEY and CDR2 is SVGEGT. The CDR3 totals 12 residues. This CDR3 reads CASSRRDQPQHF. The CDR3 DNA sequence: TGTGCCAGCAGCCGCCGGGATCAGCCCCAGCATTTT.

This clonotype has more than one count but fewer than ten. The CDR3 loop reads CASGSAGQETQYF. As DNA, the CDR3 is TGTGCCAGCGGATCGGCGGGCCAAGAGACCCAGTACTTC. The chain couples TRBV7-9 to TRBJ2-5; tentatively, D is TRBD2 (5 bases). CDR3 length: 13 amino acids. V was cut by 8 bases and J by 1 base, with 11 bases left in between. Germline loops: CDR1 SEHNR, CDR2 FQNEAQ (reference sequence).

The chain uses TRBV4-3 and TRBJ2-1; D not resolved. V shed 2 bases and J shed 8 bases, with 7 bases lying between them. CDR1 and CDR2 from the germline V gene are LGHNA and YSLEER. This CDR3 is 12 amino acids long. The CDR3 is CASSQQGYEQFF. The CDR3 nucleotides are TGCGCCAGCAGCCAACAAGGGTATGAGCAGTTCTTC.